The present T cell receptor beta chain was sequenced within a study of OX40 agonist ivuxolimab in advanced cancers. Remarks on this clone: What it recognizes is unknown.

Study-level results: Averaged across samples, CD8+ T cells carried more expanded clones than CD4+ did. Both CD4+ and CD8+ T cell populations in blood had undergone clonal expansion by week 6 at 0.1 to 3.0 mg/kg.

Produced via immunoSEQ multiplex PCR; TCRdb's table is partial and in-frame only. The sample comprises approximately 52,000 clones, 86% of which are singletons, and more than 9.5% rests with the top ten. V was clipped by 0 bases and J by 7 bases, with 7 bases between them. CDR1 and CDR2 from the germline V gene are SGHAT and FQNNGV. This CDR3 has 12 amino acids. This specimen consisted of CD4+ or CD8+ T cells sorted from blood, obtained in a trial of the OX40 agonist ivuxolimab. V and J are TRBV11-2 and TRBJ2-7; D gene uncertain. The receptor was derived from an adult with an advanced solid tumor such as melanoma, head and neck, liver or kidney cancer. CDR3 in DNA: TGTGCCAGCAGCTTAGACATCTGGGAGCAGTACTTC. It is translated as CASSLDIWEQYF.